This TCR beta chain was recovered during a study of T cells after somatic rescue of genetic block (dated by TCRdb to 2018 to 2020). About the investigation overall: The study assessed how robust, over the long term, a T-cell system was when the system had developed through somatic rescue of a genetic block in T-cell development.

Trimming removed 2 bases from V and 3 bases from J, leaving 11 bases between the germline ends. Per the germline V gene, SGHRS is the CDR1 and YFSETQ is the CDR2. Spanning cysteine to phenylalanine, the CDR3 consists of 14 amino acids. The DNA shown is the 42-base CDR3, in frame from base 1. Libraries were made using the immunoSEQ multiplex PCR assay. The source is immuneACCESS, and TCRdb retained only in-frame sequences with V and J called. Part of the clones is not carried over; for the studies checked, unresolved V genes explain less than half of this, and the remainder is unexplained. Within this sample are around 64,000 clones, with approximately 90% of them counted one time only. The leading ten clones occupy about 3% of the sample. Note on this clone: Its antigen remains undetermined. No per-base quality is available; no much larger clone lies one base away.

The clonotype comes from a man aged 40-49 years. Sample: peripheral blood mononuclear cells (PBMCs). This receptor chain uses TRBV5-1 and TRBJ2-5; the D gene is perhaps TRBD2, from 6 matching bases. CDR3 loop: CASSLGGFEETQYF. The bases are TGCGCCAGCAGCTTAGGAGGGTTTGAAGAGACCCAGTACTTC.